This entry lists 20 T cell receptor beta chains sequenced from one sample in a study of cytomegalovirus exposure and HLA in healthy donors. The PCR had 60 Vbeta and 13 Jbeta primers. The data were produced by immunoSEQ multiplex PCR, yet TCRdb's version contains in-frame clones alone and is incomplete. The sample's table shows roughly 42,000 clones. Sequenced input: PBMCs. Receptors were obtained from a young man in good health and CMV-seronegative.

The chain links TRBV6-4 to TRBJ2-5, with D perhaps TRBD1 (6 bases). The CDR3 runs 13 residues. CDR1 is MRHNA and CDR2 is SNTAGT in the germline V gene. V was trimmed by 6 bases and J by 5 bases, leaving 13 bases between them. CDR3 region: CASSPWQGETQYF. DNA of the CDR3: TGTGCCAGCAGCCCCTGGCAGGGGGAGACCCAGTACTTC.

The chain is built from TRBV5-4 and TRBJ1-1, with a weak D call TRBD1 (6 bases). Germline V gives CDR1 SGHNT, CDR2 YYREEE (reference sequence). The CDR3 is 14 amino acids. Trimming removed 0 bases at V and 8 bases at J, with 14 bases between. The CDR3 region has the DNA TGTGCCAGCAGCTTGGAAGGGTGGGGGACAGAAGCTTTCTTT. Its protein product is CASSLEGWGTEAFF.

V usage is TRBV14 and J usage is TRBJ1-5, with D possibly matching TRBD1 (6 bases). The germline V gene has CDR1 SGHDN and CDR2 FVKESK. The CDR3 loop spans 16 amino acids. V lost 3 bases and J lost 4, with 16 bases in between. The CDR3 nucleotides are TGTGCCAGCAGCCACTCGGCTCTGAGGGGGAATCAGCCCCAGCATTTT. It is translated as CASSHSALRGNQPQHF. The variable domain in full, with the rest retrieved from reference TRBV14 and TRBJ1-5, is EAGVTQFPSHSVIEKGQTVTLRCDPISGHDNLYWYRRVMGKEIKFLLHFVKESKQDESGMPNNRFLAERTGGTYSTLKVQPAELEDSGVYFCASSHSALRGNQPQHFGDGTRLSIL.

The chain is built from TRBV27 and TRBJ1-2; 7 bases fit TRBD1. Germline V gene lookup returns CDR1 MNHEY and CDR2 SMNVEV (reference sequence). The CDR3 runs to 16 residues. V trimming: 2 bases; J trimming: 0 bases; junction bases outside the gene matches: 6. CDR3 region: CASSLGRGFPNYGYTF. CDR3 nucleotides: TGTGCCAGCAGTTTAGGCAGGGGGTTCCCTAACTATGGCTACACCTTC.

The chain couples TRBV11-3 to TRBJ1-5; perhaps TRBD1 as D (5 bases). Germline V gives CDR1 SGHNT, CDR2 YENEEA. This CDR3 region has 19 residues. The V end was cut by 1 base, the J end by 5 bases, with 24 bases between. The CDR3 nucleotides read TGTGCCAGCAGCTTAGGGGTTTGGTGGGGCAGGGCAAAGGATCAGCCCCAGCATTTT. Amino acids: CASSLGVWWGRAKDQPQHF.

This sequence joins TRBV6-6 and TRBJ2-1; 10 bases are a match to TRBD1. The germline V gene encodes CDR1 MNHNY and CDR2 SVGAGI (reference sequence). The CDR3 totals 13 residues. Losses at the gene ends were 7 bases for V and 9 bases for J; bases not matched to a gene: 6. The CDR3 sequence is CASTKTGGGEQFF. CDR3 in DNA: TGTGCCAGCACGAAGACAGGGGGCGGTGAGCAGTTCTTC.

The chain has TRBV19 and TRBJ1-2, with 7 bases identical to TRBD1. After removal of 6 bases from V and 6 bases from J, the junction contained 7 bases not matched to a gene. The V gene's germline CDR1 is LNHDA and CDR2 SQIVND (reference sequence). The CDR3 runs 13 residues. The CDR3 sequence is CASSNRGGDGYTF. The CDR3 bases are TGTGCCAGTAGCAATAGAGGGGGCGATGGCTACACCTTC.

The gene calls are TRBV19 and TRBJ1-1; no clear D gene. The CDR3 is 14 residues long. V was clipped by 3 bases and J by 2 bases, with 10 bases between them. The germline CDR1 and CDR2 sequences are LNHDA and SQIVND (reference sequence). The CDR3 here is CASSIDFGNTEAFF. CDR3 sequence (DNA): TGTGCCAGTAGTATCGATTTCGGTAACACTGAAGCTTTCTTT.

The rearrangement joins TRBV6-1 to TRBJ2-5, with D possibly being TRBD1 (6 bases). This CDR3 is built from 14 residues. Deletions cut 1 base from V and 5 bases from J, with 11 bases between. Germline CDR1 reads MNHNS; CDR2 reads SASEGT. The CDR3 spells CASSEEWGRETQYF. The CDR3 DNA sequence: TGTGCCAGCAGTGAAGAGTGGGGGCGGGAGACCCAGTACTTC.

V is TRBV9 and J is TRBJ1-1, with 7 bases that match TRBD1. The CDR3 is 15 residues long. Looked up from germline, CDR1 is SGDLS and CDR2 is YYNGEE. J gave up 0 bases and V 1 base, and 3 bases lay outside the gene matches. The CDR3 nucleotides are TGTGCCAGCAGCGTACTGACAGGGATGAACACTGAAGCTTTCTTT. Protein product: CASSVLTGMNTEAFF.

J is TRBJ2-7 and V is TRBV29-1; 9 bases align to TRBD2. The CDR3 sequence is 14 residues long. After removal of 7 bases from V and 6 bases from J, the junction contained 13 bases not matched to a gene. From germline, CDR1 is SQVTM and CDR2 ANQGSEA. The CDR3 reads CSAASAGGPGEQYF. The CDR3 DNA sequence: TGCAGCGCCGCTTCAGCGGGAGGCCCAGGCGAGCAGTACTTC.

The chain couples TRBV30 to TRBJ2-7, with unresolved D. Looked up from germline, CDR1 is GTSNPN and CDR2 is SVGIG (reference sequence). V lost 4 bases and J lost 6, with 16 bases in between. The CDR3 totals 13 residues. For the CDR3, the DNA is TGTGCCTGGACCTGGTCTCCAGGTGGCGAGCAGTACTTC. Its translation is CAWTWSPGGEQYF.

CDR3 protein: CASSFDSHVQYF. The CDR3 DNA reads TGTGCCAGCAGTTTCGACTCCCACGTCCAGTACTTC. V usage is TRBV6-6 and J usage is TRBJ2-7; D call uncertain. The V and J ends lost 4 bases and 10 bases respectively, with 14 bases between them. Per the germline V gene, CDR1 is MNHNY and CDR2 is SVGAGI (reference sequence). There are 12 residues in the CDR3.

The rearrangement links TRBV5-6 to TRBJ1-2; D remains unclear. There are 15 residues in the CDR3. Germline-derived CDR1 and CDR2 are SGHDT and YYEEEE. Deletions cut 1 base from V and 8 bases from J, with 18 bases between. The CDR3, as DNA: TGTGCCAGCAGCTTGCCGGGGTCCCCAGCCAAGGGCTACACCTTC. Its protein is CASSLPGSPAKGYTF.

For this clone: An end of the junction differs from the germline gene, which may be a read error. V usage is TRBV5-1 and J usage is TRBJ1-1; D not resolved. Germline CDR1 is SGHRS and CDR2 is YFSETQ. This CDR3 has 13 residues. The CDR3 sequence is CASSIDGNTEDFF. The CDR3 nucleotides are TGCGCCAGCAGCATCGACGGGAACACTGAAGATTTCTTT.

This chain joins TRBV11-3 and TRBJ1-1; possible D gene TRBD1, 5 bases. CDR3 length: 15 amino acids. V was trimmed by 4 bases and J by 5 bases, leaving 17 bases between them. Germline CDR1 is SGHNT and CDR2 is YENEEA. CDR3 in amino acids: CASSSGGDSGTEAFF. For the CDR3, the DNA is TGTGCCAGCAGCTCCGGGGGGGATTCGGGTACTGAAGCTTTCTTT.

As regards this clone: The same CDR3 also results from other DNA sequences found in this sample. CDR3 sequence (DNA): TGCGCCAGCAGCCAAGAGCGGGCCACGAACACTGAAGCTTTCTTT. Its protein product is CASSQERATNTEAFF. The chain recombines TRBV4-3 with TRBJ1-1; the D is unclear. V was trimmed by 0 bases and J by 1 base, leaving 9 bases between them. The CDR3 covers 15 residues. Germline V CDR1 and CDR2: LGHNA, YSLEER.

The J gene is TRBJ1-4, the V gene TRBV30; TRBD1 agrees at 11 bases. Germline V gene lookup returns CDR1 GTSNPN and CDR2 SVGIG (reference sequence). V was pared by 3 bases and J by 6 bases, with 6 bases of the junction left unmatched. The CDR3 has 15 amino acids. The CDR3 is CAWSPPGQGDEKLFF. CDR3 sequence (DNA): TGTGCCTGGAGCCCTCCGGGACAGGGGGATGAAAAACTGTTTTTT.

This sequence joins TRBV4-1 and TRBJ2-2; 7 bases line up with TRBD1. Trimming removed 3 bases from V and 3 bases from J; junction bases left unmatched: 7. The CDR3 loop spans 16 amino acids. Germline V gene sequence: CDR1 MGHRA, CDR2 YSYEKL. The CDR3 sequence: CASSQLTGSDTGELFF. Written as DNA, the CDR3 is TGCGCCAGCAGCCAGTTGACAGGGTCGGACACCGGGGAGCTGTTTTTT.

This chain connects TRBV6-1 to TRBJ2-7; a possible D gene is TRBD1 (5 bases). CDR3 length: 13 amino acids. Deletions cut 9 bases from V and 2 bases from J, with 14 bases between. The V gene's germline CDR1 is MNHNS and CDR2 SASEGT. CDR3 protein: CARGPRRPYEQYF. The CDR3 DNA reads TGTGCCAGGGGGCCGCGCAGGCCCTACGAGCAGTACTTC.